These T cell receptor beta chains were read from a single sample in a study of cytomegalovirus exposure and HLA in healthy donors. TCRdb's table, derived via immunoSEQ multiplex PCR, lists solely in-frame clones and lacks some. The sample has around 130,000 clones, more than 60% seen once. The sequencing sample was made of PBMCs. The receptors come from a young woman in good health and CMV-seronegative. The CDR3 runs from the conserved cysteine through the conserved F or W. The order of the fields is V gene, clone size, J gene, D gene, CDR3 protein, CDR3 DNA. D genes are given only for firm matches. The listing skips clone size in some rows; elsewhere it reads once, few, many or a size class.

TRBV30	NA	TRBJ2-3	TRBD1	CAWSVGTGATDTQYF	TGTGCCTGGAGTGTGGGGACAGGGGCCACAGATACGCAGTATTTT
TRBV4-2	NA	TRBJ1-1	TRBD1	CASSQTLQGAQNTEAFF	TGTGCCAGCAGCCAAACCTTACAGGGGGCGCAGAACACTGAAGCTTTCTTT
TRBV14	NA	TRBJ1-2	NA	CASSQDVIYGYTF	TGTGCCAGCAGCCAAGATGTCATCTATGGCTACACCTTC
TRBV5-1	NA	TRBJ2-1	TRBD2	CASSLEASGYNEQFF	TGCGCCAGCAGCTTGGAGGCTAGCGGCTACAATGAGCAGTTCTTC
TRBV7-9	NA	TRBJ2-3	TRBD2	CASSLVGLAGRDTQYF	TGTGCCAGCAGCTTAGTAGGGCTAGCGGGAAGAGATACGCAGTATTTT
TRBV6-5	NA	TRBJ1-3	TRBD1	CASSLDRHPGNTIYF	TGTGCCAGCAGTTTGGACAGGCACCCTGGAAACACCATATATTTT
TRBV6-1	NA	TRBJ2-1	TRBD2	CASSVTSGSIYNEQFF	TGTGCCAGCAGTGTTACTAGCGGGAGTATCTACAATGAGCAGTTCTTC
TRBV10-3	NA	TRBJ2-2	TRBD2	CAISEARGRVHHGELFF	TGTGCCATCAGTGAGGCGCGCGGGAGGGTACATCACGGGGAGCTGTTTTTT
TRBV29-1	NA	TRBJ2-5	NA	CSVLREETQYF	TGCAGCGTTCTTCGGGAAGAGACCCAGTACTTC
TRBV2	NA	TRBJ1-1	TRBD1	CASSWANRGVGTEAFF	TGTGCCAGCAGTTGGGCGAACAGGGGGGTAGGCACTGAAGCTTTCTTT
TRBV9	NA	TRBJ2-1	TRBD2	CASSVQVQAGGNEQFF	TGTGCCAGCAGCGTACAGGTCCAAGCGGGAGGCAATGAGCAGTTCTTC
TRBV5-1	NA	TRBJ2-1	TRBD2	CASRGGTSGGGEPYNEQFF	TGCGCCAGCAGGGGTGGGACTAGCGGAGGGGGTGAGCCCTACAATGAGCAGTTCTTC
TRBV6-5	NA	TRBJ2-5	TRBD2	CASSLTAGPQETQYF	TGTGCCAGCAGCTTAACAGCGGGACCCCAAGAGACCCAGTACTTC
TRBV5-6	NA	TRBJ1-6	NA	CASSHDSRNSPLHF	TGTGCCAGCAGTCACGACAGTCGTAATTCACCCCTCCACTTT
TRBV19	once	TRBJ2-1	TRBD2	CASSWTVGLAGGSSYNEQFF	TGTGCCAGTAGTTGGACCGTAGGACTAGCGGGAGGGAGCTCCTACAATGAGCAGTTCTTC
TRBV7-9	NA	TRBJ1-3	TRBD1	CASSRHPDRGVSSGNTIYF	TGTGCCAGCAGCCGCCACCCGGACAGGGGAGTATCCTCTGGAAACACCATATATTTT
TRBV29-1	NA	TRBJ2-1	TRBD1	CSVEGGTGRNEQFF	TGCAGCGTTGAAGGGGGGACAGGGAGAAATGAGCAGTTCTTC
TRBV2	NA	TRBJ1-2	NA	CASSEFRGDYNYGYTF	TGTGCCAGCAGTGAATTCAGAGGCGATTACAACTATGGCTACACCTTC
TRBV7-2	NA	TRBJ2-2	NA	CASTTTGHTGELFF	TGTGCCAGCACGACTACAGGGCACACCGGGGAGCTGTTTTTT
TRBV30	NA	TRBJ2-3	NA	CAWSVWRERSTDTQYF	TGTGCCTGGAGTGTATGGAGGGAGCGAAGCACAGATACGCAGTATTTT
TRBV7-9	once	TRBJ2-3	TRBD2	CASSVLLSTSGSADTQYF	TGTGCCAGCAGCGTTCTATTATCGACTAGCGGGAGCGCAGATACGCAGTATTTT
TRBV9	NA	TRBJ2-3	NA	CASSDTSSTDTQYF	TGTGCCAGCAGCGACACATCTAGCACAGATACGCAGTATTTT
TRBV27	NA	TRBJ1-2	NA	CASSLSRQGLYGYTF	TGTGCCAGCAGTTTATCGCGGCAGGGTCTCTATGGCTACACCTTC
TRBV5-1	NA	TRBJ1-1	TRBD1	CASSFSGGTEAFF	TGCGCCAGCAGCTTTTCAGGGGGGACTGAAGCTTTCTTT
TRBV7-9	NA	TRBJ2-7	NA	CASSLEFPGRHLYEQYF	TGTGCCAGCAGCTTAGAATTTCCTGGCAGGCATTTGTACGAGCAGTACTTC
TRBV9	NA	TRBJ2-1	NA	CASSVERAYNEQFF	TGTGCCAGCAGCGTAGAGCGGGCGTACAATGAGCAGTTCTTC
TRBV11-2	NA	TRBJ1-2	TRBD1	CASSLAVRTGAYGYTF	TGTGCCAGCAGCTTAGCCGTTCGGACAGGGGCGTATGGCTACACCTTC